The source of this TCR beta chain is a study of immune heterogeneity within non-small cell lung tumors. In the study overall: Classification of the tumors gave a handful of squamous cell carcinomas, around 9 non-squamous carcinomas and 1 not otherwise specified. Study findings and constraints: High-frequency clones unique to single sites coexisted with identical dominant CDR3 beta clonotypes that recurred across tumor sites within a patient.

This clonotype has a count of ten or more. Its antigen is undetermined. Bulk tumor gDNA, roughly 600 ng per sample, served as the TCR template. Multiple widely separated biopsies were taken from each primary tumor at surgery. Samples came from untreated patients having curative surgery for newly diagnosed non-small cell lung cancer. Per the germline V gene, CDR1 is SGHTA and CDR2 is FQGNSA. V was clipped by 6 bases and J by 4 bases, with 9 bases between them. CDR3 length: 12 residues. The authors amplified TCR beta CDR3 by multiplex PCR with 32 V and 13 J primers. TCRdb fed the multiplex PCR reads into MiXCR, producing one record per CDR3 protein. The table records under 15,000 distinct CDR3 sequences, roughly 23% of them present only once.

J is TRBJ1-2 and V is TRBV7-2; D might be TRBD1 (6 bases). The sequencing sample was made of lung tumor tissue. The sequence was collected from a man in his forties or fifties with non-small cell lung cancer. The CDR3: CASSEGGYGYTF. The CDR3, as DNA: TGTGCCAGCAGTGAGGGGGGCTATGGCTACACCTTC.